The sequence of this TCR beta chain was determined in a study of blood T cell repertoires in COVID-19. Study details: Donors in the United States, Italy and Spain gave samples during acute or convalescent COVID-19. T cells, B-cell-depleted T cells, or PBMCs provided the cDNA or gDNA that served as material.

This CDR3 is 13 amino acids long. Trimming stripped 10 bases from V and 8 bases from J, with 21 bases between. CDR1 is MDHEN, CDR2 SYDVKM, per germline. In the study's own analysis: Amplification from reference gene primers served as the basis for estimated nucleated cell counts. The table came from immunoSEQ multiplex PCR; TCRdb's copy has only in-frame clones and leaves some out. The V and J calls and clone size were taken over from that table, and D and trimming were inferred from the DNA. The repertoire holds approximately 170,000 clones, with 88% as singletons. The origin of this receptor is a man in his sixties with acute or convalescent COVID-19. The sequenced sample was peripheral blood. The chain is built from TRBV28 and TRBJ2-7, with D possibly being TRBD2 (6 bases). CDR3 in amino acids: CATQGTGGKKQYF. As DNA, the CDR3 is TGTGCCACCCAAGGAACCGGGGGTAAAAAGCAGTACTTC.